This T cell receptor beta chain was recorded in a study of regulatory T cells in long-lasting Graves disease. Across the whole study: In persistent Graves' disease, antithyroid drugs had been taken for over 5 years and TSH receptor antibodies stayed positive. Study-level results: Repertoires from persistent disease leaned toward TRBV28, TRBJ1-2 and TRBJ2-5. Whereas new patients shared 966 public clonotypes, persistent patients shared more, at about 3,000.

This clonotype showed up many times. The antigen is undetermined. Building of the TCR beta libraries involved iRepertoire HTBI primers and Arm-PCR of CDR3 regions. Authors' processing steps: Samples revealed 62 TRBV and roughly 15 TRBJ segments. TCRdb re-called the multiplex PCR reads with MiXCR, one entry per CDR3 protein. For this entry, the V and J calls and clone size follow TCRdb and not the study's own pipeline. The profile shows some 370,000 distinct CDR3 sequences, about 23% of them singletons. This CDR3 has 14 amino acids. V gave up 6 bases and J gave up 3 bases, with 15 bases separating them. The germline V gene has CDR1 MDHEN and CDR2 SYDVKM. Described time point: persistent/refractory GD, antithyroid drugs over 5 years with positive TRAb. RNA from PBMCs was the source of the TCR library.

The chain has TRBV28 and TRBJ2-7; possibly TRBD2 for D (6 bases). This TCR was sampled from a woman between 40 and 50 years old with Graves disease. Specimen: peripheral blood mononuclear cells (PBMCs), collected when the disease was refractory, from a patient treated with antithyroid drugs. The CDR3 loop reads CASRHGTVLYEQYF. The CDR3 DNA reads TGTGCCAGCAGACACGGGACTGTCCTCTACGAGCAGTACTTC.